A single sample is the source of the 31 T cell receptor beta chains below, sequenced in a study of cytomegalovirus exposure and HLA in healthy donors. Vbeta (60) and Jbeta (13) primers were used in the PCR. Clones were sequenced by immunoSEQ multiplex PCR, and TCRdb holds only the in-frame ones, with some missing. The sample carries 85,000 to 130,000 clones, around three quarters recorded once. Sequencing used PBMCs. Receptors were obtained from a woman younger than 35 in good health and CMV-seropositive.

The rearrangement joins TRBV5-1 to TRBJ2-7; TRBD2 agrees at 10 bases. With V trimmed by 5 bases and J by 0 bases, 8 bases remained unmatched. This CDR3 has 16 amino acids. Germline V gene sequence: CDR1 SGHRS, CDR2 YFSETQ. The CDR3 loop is CASSSPSGRISYEQYF. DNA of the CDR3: TGCGCCAGCAGTTCCCCTAGCGGGAGAATCTCCTACGAGCAGTACTTC.

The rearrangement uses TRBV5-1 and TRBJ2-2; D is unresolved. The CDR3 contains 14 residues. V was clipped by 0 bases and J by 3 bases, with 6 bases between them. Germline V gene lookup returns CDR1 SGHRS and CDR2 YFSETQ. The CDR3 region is CASSLGQYTGELFF. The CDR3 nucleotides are TGCGCCAGCAGCTTGGGGCAGTACACCGGGGAGCTGTTTTTT.

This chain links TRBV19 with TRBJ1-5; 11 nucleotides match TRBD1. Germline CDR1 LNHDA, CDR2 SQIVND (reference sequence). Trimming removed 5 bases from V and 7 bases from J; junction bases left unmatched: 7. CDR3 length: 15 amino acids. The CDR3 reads CASSGQGAFGQPQHF. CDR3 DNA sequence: TGTGCCAGTAGTGGACAGGGGGCCTTCGGGCAGCCCCAGCATTTT. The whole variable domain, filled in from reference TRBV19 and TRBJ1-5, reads DGGITQSPKYLFRKEGQNVTLSCEQNLNHDAMYWYRQDPGQGLRLIYYSQIVNDFQKGDIAEGYSVSREKKESFPLTVTSAQKNPTAFYLCASSGQGAFGQPQHFGDGTRLSIL.

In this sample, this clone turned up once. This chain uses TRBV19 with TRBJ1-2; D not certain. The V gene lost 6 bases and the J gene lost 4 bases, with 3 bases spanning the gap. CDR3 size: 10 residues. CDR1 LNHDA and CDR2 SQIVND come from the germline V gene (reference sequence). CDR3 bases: TGTGCCAGTAGGAGCTATGGCTACACCTTC. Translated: CASRSYGYTF. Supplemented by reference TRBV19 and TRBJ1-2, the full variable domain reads DGGITQSPKYLFRKEGQNVTLSCEQNLNHDAMYWYRQDPGQGLRLIYYSQIVNDFQKGDIAEGYSVSREKKESFPLTVTSAQKNPTAFYLCASRSYGYTFGSGTRLTVV.

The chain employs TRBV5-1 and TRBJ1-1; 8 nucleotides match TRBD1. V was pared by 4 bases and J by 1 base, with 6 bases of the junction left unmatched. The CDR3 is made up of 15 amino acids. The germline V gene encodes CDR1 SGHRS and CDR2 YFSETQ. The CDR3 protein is CASSLWTGPNTEAFF. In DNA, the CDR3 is TGCGCCAGCAGCCTATGGACAGGGCCGAACACTGAAGCTTTCTTT.

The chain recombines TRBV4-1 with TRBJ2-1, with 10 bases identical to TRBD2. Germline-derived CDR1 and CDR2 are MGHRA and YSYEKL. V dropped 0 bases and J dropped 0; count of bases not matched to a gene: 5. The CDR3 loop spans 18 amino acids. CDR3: CASSQDITSGNSYNEQFF. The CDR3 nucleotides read TGCGCCAGCAGCCAAGATATAACTAGCGGGAACTCCTACAATGAGCAGTTCTTC.

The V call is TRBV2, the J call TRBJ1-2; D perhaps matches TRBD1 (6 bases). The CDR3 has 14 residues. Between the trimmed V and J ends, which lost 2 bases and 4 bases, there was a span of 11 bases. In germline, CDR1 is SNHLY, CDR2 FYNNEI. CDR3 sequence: CASSEMDRVYGYTF. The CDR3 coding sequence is TGTGCCAGCAGTGAAATGGACAGAGTCTATGGCTACACCTTC. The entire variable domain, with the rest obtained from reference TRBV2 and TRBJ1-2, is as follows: EPEVTQTPSHQVTQMGQEVILRCVPISNHLYFYWYRQILGQKVEFLVSFYNNEISEKSEIFDDQFSVERPDGSNFTLKIRSTKLEDSAMYFCASSEMDRVYGYTFGSGTRLTVV.

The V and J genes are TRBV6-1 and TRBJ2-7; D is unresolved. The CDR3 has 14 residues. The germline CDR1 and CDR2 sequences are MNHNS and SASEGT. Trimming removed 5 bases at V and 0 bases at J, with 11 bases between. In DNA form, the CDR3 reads TGTGCCAGCAGTCCAGGTCCAAGCTCCTACGAGCAGTACTTC. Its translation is CASSPGPSSYEQYF.

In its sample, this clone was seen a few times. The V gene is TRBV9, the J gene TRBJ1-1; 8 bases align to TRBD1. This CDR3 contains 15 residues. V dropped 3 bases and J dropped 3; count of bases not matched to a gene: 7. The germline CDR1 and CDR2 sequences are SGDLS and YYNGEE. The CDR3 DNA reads TGTGCCAGCAGCGCCAGACAGGGGATGGACACTGAAGCTTTCTTT. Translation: CASSARQGMDTEAFF.

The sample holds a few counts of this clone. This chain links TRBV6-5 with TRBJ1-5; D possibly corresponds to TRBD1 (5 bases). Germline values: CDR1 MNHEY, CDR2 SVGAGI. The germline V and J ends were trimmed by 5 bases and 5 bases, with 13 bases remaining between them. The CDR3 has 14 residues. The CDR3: CASSLRTGDQPQHF. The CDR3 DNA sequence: TGTGCCAGCAGTCTTCGGACGGGGGATCAGCCCCAGCATTTT.

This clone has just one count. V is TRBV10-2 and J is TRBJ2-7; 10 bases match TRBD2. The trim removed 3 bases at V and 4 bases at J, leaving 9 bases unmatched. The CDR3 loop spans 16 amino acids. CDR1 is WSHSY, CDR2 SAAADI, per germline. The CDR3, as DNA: TGCGCCAGCAGTGACAACCCCGGGACTAGCGCTTACGAGCAGTACTTC. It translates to CASSDNPGTSAYEQYF.

The CDR3 DNA reads as TGCGCCAGCAGCACGGACAGGGGTAATTCACCCCTCCACTTT. Its translation is CASSTDRGNSPLHF. The chain combines TRBV5-1 with TRBJ1-6, with 9 bases identical to TRBD1. Germline CDR1 is SGHRS and CDR2 is YFSETQ. The CDR3 loop spans 14 amino acids. V shed 4 bases, J shed 6 bases, and the junction held 2 bases outside the gene matches. Looking up the rest from reference TRBV5-1 and TRBJ1-6 gives the full variable domain: KAGVTQTPRYLIKTRGQQVTLSCSPISGHRSVSWYQQTPGQGLQFLFEYFSETQRNKGNFPGRFSGRQFSNSRSEMNVSTLELGDSALYLCASSTDRGNSPLHFGNGTRLTVT.

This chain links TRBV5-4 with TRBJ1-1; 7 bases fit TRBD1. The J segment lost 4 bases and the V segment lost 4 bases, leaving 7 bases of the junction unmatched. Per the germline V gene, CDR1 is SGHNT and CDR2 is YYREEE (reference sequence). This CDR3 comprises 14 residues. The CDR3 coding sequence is TGTGCCAGCAGCCTAGGGGGCGCCAGCACTGAAGCTTTCTTT. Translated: CASSLGGASTEAFF.

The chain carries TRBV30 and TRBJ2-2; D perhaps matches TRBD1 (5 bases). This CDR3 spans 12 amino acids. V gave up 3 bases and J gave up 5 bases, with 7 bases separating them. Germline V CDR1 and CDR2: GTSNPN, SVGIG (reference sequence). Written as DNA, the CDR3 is TGTGCCTGGAGGGGGCTTACCGGGGAGCTGTTTTTT. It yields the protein CAWRGLTGELFF.

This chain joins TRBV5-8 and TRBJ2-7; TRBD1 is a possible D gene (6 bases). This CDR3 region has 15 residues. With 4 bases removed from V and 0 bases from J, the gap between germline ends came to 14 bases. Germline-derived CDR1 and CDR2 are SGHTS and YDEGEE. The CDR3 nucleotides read TGTGCCAGCAGCCTTGATACAGGGTACTCCTACGAGCAGTACTTC. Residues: CASSLDTGYSYEQYF.

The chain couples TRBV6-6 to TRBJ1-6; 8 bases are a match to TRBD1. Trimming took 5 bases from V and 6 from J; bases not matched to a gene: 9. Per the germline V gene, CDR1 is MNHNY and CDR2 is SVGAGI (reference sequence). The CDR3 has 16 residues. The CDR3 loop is CASSQGQVDLNSPLHF. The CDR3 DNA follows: TGTGCCAGCAGTCAGGGACAGGTGGACCTTAATTCACCCCTCCACTTT.

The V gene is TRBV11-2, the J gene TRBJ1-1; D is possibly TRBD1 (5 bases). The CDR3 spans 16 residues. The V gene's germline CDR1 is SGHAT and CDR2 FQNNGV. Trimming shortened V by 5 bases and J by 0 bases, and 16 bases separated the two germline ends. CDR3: CASSPSTAAMNTEAFF. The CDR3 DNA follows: TGTGCCAGCAGCCCATCGACAGCCGCGATGAACACTGAAGCTTTCTTT.

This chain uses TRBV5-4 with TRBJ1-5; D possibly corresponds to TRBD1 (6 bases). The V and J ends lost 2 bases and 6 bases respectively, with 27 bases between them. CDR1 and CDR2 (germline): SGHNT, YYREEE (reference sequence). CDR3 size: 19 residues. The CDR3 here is CASSLNPGVRTEGTQPQHF. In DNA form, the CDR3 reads TGTGCCAGCAGCTTAAATCCCGGCGTACGGACAGAGGGCACTCAGCCCCAGCATTTT.

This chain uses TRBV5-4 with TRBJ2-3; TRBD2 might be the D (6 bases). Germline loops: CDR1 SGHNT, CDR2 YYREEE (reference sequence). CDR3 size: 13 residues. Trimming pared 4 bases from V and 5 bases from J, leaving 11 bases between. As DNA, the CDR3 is TGTGCCAGCAGCCAGGCGGGGTTAGATACGCAGTATTTT. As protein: CASSQAGLDTQYF.

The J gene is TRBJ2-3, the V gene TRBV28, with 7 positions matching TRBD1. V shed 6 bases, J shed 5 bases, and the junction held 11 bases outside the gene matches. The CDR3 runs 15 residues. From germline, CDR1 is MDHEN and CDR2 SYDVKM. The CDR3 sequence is CASSTTGAAGDTQYF. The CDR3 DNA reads TGTGCCAGCAGCACCACAGGGGCCGCGGGAGATACGCAGTATTTT. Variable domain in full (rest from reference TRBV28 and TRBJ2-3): DVKVTQSSRYLVKRTGEKVFLECVQDMDHENMFWYRQDPGLGLRLIYFSYDVKMKEKGDIPEGYSVSREKKERFSLILESASTNQTSMYLCASSTTGAAGDTQYFGPGTRLTVL.

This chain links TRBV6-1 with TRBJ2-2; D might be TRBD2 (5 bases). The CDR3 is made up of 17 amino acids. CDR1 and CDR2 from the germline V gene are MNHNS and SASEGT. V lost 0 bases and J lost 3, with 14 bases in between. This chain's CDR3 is CASSEARGKSDTGELFF. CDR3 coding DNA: TGTGCCAGCAGTGAAGCTAGAGGGAAGTCAGACACCGGGGAGCTGTTTTTT.

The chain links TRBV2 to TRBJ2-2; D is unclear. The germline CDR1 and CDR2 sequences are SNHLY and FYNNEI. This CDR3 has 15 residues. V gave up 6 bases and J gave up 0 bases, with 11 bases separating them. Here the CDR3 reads CASRRSAANTGELFF. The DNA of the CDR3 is TGTGCCAGCAGGCGGTCCGCAGCGAACACCGGGGAGCTGTTTTTT.

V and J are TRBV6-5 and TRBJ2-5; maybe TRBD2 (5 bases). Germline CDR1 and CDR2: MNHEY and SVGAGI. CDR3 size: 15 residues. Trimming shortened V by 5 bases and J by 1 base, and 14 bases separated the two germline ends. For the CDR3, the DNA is TGTGCCAGCAGTAGAACGGGGTCCATCCAAGAGACCCAGTACTTC. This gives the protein CASSRTGSIQETQYF.

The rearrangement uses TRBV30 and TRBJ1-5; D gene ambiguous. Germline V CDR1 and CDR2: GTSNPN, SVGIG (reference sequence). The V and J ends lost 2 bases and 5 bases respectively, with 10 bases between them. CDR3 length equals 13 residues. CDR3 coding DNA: TGTGCCTGGAGTCACGGAGAAGATCAGCCCCAGCATTTT. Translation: CAWSHGEDQPQHF.

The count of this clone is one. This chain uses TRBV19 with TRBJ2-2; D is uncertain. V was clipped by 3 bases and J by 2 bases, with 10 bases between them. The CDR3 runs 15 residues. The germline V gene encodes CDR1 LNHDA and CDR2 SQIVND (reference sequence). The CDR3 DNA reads TGTGCCAGTAGTATCGTAGCAGCTAACACCGGGGAGCTGTTTTTT. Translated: CASSIVAANTGELFF.

CDR3 nucleotides: TGCAGCGTCGGGGGAGGTCCTCGGGGGGACACTGAAGCTTTCTTT. This sequence encodes CSVGGGPRGDTEAFF. V and J are TRBV29-1 and TRBJ1-1; D is possibly TRBD1 (5 bases). The V and J ends lost 6 bases and 3 bases respectively, with 20 bases between them. The CDR3 sequence is 15 residues long. CDR1 and CDR2 from the germline V gene are SQVTM and ANQGSEA.

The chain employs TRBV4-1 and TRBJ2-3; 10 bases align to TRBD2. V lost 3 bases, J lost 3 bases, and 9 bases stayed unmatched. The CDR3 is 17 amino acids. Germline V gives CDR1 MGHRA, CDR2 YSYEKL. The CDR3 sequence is CASSHPGLAAPTDTQYF. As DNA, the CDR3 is TGCGCCAGCAGCCACCCCGGACTAGCGGCCCCTACAGATACGCAGTATTTT.

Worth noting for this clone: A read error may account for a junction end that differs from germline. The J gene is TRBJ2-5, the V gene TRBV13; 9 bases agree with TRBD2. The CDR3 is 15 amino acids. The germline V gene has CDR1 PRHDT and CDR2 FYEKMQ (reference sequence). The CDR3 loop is CASGFSGSMEETQYF. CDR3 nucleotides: TGTGCCAGCGGCTTTAGCGGGAGCATGGAAGAGACCCAGTACTTC.

The chain's CDR3 is CASSLISGNQFF. CDR3 nucleotide sequence: TGTGCCAGCAGCCTAATATCGGGGAATCAGTTCTTC. V is TRBV28 and J is TRBJ2-1; possible D gene TRBD2, 5 bases. V lost 6 bases and J 13 bases, leaving 16 bases between the germline ends. The CDR3 covers 12 residues. Per germline, CDR1 MDHEN and CDR2 SYDVKM. Full variable domain (outside the CDR3, taken from reference TRBV28 and TRBJ2-1): DVKVTQSSRYLVKRTGEKVFLECVQDMDHENMFWYRQDPGLGLRLIYFSYDVKMKEKGDIPEGYSVSREKKERFSLILESASTNQTSMYLCASSLISGNQFFGPGTRLTVL.

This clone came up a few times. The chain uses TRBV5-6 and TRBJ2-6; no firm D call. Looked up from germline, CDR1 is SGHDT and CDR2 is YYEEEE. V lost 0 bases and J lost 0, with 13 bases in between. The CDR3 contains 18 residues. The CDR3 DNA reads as TGTGCCAGCAGCTTGGGCGATCCCCTTGGCTCTGGGGCCAACGTCCTGACTTTC. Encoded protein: CASSLGDPLGSGANVLTF.

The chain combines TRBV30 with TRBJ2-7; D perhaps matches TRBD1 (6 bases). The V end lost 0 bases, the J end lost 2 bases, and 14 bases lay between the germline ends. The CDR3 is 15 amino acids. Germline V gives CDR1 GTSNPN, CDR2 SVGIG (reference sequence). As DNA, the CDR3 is TGTGCCTGGAGTGTACATACAGGGACCGCCTACGAGCAGTACTTC. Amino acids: CAWSVHTGTAYEQYF.